This T cell receptor beta chain was captured by sequencing in a study of T-cell reconstitution after alpha-beta-depleted transplantation in children. Germline values: CDR1 SGHAT, CDR2 FQNNGV. The CDR3 has 11 amino acids. Trimming cost V 4 bases and J 12 bases, with 10 bases left between them. Unique molecular identifiers were used in preparing the TCRbeta library. TCRdb re-analysed the PCR reads in MiXCR, keeping a single row per CDR3 protein. The data show more than 550,000 distinct CDR3 sequences, about 10% seen once. This chain joins TRBV11-2 and TRBJ2-1; no firm D call. This TCR came from a human donor who donated a stem cell graft to a child with acute myeloid leukemia. The sample in question was PBMCs from the stem cell graft donor, obtained from the stem cell graft. In DNA, the CDR3 is TGTGCCAGCAGCTCGCTTAGTTGGCAGTTCTTC. It yields the protein CASSSLSWQFF.